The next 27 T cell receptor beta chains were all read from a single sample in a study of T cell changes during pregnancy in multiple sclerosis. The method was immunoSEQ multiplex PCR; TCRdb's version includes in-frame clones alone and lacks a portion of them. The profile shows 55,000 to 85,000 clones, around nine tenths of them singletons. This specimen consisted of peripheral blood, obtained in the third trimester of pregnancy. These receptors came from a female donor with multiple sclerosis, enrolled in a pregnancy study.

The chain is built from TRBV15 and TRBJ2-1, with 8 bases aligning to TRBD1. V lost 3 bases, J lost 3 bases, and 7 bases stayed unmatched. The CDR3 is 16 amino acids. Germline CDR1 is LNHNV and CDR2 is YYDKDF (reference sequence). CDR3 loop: CATSSLGQGIYNEQFF. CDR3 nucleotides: TGTGCCACCAGCAGCCTCGGACAGGGAATCTACAATGAGCAGTTCTTC.

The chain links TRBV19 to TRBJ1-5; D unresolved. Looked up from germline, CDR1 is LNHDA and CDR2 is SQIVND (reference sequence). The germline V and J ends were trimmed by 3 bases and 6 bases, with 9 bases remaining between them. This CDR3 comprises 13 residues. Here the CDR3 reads CASSMMTGQPQHF. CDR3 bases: TGTGCCAGTAGTATGATGACGGGTCAGCCCCAGCATTTT.

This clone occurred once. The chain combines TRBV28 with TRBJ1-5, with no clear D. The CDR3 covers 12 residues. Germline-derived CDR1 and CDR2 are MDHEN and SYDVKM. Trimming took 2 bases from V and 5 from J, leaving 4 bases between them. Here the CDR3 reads CASSLTDQPQHF. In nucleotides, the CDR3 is TGTGCCAGCAGTTTAACGGATCAGCCCCAGCATTTT. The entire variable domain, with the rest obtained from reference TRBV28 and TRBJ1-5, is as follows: DVKVTQSSRYLVKRTGEKVFLECVQDMDHENMFWYRQDPGLGLRLIYFSYDVKMKEKGDIPEGYSVSREKKERFSLILESASTNQTSMYLCASSLTDQPQHFGDGTRLSIL.

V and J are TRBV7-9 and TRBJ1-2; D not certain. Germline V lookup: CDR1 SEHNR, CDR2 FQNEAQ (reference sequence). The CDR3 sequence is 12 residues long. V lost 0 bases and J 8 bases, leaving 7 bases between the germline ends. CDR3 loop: CASSLAAGGYTF. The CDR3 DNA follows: TGTGCCAGCAGCTTAGCGGCGGGGGGCTACACCTTC.

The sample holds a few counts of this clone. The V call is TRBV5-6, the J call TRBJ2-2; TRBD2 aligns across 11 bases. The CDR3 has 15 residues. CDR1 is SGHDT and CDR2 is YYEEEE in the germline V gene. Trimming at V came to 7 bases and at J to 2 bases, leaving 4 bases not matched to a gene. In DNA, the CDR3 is TGTGCCAGCGACGGGACTAGCGGCAACACCGGGGAGCTGTTTTTT. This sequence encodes CASDGTSGNTGELFF.

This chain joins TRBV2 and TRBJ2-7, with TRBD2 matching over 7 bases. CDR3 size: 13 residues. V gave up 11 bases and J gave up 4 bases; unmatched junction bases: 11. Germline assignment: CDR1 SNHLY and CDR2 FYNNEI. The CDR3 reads CAPGKREVYEQYF. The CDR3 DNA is TGTGCCCCCGGGAAGCGGGAAGTATACGAGCAGTACTTC.

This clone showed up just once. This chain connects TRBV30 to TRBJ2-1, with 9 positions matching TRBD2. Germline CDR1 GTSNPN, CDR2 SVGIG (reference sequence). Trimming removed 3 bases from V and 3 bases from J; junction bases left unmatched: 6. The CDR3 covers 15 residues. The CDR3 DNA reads TGTGCCTGGAGATTTAGCGGGAGTTACTACAATGAGCAGTTCTTC. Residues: CAWRFSGSYYNEQFF.

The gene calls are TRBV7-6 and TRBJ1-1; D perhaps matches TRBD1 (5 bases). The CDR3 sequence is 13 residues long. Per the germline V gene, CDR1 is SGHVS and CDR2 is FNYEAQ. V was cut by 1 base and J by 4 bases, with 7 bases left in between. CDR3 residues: CASSLGGITEAFF. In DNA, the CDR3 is TGTGCCAGCAGCTTAGGGGGCATCACTGAAGCTTTCTTT.

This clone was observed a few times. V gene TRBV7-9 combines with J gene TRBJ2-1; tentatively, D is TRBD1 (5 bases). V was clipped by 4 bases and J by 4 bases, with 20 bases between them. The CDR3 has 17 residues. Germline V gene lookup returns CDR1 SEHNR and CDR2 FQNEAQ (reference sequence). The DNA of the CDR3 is TGTGCCAGCAGCTATAGCTACAGGTCCCGCCGTTACAATGAGCAGTTCTTC. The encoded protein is CASSYSYRSRRYNEQFF.

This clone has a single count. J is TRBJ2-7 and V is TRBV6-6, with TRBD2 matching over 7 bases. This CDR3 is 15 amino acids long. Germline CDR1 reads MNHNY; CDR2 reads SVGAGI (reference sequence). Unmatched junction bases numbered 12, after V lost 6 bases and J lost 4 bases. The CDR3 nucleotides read TGTGCCAGCAGGACCCCGGCTAGCGGAACTTACGAGCAGTACTTC. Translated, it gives CASRTPASGTYEQYF.

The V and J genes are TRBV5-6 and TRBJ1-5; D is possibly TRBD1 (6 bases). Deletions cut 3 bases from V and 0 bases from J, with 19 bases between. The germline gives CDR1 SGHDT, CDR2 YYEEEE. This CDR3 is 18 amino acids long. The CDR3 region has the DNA TGTGCCAGCAGCTGGTGGGGGGGCTTTTGGGATAGCAATCAGCCCCAGCATTTT. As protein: CASSWWGGFWDSNQPQHF.

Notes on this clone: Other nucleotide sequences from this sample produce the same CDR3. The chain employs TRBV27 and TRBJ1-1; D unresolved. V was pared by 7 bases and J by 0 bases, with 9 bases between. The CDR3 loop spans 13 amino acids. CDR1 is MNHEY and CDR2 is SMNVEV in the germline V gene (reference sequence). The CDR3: CASKEVLNTEAFF. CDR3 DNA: TGTGCCAGCAAAGAGGTCCTGAACACTGAAGCTTTCTTT.

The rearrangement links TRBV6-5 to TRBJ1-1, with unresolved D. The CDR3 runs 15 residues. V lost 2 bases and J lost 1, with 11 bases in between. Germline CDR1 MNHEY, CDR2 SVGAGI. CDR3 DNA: TGTGCCAGCAGTTACGCCCTCGGTGCGAACACTGAAGCTTTCTTT. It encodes CASSYALGANTEAFF.

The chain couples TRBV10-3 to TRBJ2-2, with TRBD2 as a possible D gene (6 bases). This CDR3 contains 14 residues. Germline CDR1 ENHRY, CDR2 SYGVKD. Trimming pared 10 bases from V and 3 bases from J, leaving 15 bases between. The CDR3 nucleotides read TGTGCCACACATAGCGGCAGTGACACCGGGGAGCTGTTTTTT. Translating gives CATHSGSDTGELFF.

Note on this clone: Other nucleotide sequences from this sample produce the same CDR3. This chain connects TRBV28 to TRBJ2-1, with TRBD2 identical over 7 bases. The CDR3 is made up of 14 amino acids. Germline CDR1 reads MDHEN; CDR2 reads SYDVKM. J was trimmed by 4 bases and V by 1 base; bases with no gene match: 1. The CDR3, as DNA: TGTGCCAGCAGTTTATTAGCGGGTTACAATGAGCAGTTCTTC. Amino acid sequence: CASSLLAGYNEQFF. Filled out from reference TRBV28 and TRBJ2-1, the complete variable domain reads DVKVTQSSRYLVKRTGEKVFLECVQDMDHENMFWYRQDPGLGLRLIYFSYDVKMKEKGDIPEGYSVSREKKERFSLILESASTNQTSMYLCASSLLAGYNEQFFGPGTRLTVL.

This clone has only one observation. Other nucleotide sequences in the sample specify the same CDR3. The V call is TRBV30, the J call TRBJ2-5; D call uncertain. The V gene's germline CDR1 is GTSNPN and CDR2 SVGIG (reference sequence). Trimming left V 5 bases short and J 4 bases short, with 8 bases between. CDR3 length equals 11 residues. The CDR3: CAWSAGETQYF. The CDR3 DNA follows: TGTGCCTGGTCGGCAGGAGAGACCCAGTACTTC.

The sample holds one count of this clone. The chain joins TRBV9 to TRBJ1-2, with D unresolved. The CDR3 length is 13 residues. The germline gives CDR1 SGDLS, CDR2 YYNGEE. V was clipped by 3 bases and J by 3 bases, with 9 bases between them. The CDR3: CASSERFDYGYTF. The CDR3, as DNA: TGTGCCAGCAGCGAGCGTTTTGACTATGGCTACACCTTC.

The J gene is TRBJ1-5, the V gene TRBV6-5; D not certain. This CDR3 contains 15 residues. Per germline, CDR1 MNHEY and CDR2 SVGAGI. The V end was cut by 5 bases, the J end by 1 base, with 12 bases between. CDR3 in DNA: TGTGCCAGCAGTACCTCACAGAGAAGCAATCAGCCCCAGCATTTT. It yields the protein CASSTSQRSNQPQHF.

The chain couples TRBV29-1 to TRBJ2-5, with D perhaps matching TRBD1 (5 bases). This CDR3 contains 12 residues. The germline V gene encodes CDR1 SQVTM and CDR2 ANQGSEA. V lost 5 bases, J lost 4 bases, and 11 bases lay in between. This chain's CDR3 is CSVKWGGETQYF. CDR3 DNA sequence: TGCAGCGTTAAGTGGGGCGGAGAGACCCAGTACTTC.

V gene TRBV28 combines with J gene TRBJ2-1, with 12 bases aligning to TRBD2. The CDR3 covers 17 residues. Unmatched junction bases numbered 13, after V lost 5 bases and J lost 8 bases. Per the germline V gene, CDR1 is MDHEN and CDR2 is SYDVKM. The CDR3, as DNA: TGTGCCAGCAGTGATTTCCCGACTAGCGGGAGTCAAGATGAGCAGTTCTTC. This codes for CASSDFPTSGSQDEQFF.

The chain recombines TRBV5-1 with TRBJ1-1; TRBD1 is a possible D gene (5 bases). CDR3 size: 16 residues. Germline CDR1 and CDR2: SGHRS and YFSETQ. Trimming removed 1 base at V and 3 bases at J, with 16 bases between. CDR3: CASSLIRRSRDTEAFF. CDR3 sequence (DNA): TGCGCCAGCAGCTTGATCCGGCGCAGCAGGGACACTGAAGCTTTCTTT. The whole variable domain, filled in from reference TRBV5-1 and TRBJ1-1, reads KAGVTQTPRYLIKTRGQQVTLSCSPISGHRSVSWYQQTPGQGLQFLFEYFSETQRNKGNFPGRFSGRQFSNSRSEMNVSTLELGDSALYLCASSLIRRSRDTEAFFGQGTRLTVV.

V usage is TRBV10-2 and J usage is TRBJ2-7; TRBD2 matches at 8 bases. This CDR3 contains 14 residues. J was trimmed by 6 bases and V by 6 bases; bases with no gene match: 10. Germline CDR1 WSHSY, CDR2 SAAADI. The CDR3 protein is CASSISGTGSEQYF. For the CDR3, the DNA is TGCGCCAGCAGCATTAGCGGGACCGGTAGCGAGCAGTACTTC.

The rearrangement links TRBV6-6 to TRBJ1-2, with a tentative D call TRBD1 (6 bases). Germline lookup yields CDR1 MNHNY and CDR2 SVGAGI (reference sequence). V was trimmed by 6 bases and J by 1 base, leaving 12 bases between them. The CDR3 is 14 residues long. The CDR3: CASRGAEFNYGYTF. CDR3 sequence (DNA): TGTGCCAGCAGGGGGGCAGAGTTTAACTATGGCTACACCTTC.

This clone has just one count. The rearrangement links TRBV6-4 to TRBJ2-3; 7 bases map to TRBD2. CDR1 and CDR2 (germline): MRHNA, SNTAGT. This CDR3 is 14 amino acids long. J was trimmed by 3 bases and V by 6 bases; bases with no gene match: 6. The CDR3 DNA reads TGTGCCAGCAGCACACTAGCGTCAACAGATACGCAGTATTTT. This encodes CASSTLASTDTQYF.

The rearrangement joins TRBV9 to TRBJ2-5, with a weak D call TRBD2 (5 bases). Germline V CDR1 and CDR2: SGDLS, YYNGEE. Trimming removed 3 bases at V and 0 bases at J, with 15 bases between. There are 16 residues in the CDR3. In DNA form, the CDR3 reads TGTGCCAGCAGCGATGAGGGAGTGGGCTACCAAGAGACCCAGTACTTC. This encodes CASSDEGVGYQETQYF.

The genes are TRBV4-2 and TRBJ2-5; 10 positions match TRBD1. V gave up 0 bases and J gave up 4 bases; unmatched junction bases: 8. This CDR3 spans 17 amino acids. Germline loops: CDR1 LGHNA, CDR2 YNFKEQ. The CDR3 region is CASSQDGDRGMRETQYF. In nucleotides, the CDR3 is TGTGCCAGCAGCCAAGATGGGGACAGGGGTATGAGAGAGACCCAGTACTTC.

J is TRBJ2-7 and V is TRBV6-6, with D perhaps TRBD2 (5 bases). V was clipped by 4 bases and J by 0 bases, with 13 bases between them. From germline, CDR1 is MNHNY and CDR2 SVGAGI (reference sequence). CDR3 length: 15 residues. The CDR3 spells CASSSSRADSYEQYF. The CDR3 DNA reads TGTGCCAGCAGTTCGTCGCGGGCGGACTCCTACGAGCAGTACTTC.